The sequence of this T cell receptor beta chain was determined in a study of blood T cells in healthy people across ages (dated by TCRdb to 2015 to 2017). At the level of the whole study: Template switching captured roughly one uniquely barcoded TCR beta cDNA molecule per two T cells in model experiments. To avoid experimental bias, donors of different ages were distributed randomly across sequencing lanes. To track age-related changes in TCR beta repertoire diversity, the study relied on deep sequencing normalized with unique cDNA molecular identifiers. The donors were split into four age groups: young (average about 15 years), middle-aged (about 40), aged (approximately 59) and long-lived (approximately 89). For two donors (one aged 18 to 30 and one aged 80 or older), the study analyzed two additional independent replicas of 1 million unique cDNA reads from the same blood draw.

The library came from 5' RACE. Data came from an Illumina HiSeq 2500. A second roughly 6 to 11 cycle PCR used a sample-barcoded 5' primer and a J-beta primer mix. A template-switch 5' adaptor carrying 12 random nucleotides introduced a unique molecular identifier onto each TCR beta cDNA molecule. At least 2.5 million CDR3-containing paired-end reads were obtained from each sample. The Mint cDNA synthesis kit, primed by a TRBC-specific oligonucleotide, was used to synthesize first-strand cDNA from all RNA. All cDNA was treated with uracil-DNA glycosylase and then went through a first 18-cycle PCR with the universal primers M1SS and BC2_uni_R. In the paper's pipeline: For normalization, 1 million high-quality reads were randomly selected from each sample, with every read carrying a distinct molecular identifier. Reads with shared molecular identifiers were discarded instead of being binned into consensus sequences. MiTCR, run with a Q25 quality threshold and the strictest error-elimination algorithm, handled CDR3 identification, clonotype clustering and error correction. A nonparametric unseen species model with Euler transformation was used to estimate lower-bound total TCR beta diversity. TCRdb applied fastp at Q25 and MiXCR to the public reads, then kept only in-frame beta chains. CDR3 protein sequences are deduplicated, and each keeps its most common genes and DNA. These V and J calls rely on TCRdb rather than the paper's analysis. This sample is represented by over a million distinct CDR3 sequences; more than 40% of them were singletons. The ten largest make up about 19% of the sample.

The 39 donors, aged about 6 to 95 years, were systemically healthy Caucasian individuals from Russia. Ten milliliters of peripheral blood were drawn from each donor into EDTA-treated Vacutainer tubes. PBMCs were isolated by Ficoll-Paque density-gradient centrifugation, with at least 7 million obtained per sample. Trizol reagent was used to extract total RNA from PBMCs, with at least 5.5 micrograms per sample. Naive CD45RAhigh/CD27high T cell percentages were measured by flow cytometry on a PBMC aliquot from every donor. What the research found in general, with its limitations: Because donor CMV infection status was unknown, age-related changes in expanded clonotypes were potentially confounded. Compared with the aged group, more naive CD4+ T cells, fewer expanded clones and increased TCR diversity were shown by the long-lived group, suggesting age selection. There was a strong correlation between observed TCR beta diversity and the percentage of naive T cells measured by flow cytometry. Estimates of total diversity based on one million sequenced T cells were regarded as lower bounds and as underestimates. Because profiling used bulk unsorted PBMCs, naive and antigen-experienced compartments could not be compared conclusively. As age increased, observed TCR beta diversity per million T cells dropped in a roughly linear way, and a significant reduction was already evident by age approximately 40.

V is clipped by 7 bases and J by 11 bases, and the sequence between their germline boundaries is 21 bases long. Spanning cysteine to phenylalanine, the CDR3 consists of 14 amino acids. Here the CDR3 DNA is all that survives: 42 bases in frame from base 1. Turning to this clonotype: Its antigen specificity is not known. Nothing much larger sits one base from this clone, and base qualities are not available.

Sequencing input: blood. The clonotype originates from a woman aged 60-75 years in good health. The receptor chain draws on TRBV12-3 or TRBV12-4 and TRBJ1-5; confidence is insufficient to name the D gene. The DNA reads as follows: TGTGCCAGCAAGAGGAACAGCGGCCAAGAGACCCAGCATTTT. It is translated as CASKRNSGQETQHF.